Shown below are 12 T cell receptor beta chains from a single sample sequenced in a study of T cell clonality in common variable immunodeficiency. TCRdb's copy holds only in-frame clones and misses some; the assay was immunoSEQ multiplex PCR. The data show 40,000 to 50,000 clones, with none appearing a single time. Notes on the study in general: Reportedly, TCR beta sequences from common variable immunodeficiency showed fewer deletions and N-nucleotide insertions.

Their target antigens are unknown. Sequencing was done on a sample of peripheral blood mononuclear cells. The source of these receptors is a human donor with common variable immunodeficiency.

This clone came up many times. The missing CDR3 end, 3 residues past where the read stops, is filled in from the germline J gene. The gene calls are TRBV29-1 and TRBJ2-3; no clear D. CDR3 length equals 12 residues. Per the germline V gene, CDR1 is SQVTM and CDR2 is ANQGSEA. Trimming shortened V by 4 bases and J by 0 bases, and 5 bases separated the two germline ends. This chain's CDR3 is CSVVPSTDTQYF. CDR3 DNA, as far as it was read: TGCAGCGTTGTTCCTAGCACAGATACG.

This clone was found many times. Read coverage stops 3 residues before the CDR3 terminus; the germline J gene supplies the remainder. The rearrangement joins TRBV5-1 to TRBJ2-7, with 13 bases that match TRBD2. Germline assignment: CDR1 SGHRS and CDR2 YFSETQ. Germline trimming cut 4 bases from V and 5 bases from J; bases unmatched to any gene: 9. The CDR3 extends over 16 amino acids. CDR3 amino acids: CASSQTTSGRADEQYF. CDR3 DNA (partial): TGCGCCAGCAGCCAAACTACTAGCGGGAGGGCCGACGAG.

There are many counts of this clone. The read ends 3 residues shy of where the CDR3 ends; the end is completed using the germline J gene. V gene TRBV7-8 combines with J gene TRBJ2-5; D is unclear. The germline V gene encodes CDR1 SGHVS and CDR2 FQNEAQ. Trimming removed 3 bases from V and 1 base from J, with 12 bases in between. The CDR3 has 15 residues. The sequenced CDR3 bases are TGTGCCAGCAGCTTGCCCACAGCCTCCCAAGAGACC. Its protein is CASSLPTASQET. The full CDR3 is CASSLPTASQETQYF.

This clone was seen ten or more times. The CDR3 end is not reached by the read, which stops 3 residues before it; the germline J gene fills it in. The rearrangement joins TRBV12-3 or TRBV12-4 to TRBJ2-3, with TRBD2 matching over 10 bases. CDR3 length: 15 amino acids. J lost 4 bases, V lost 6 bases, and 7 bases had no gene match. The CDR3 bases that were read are TGTGCCAGCAGCCCGGGACTAGCGACCTCAGATACG. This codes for CASSPGLATSDT. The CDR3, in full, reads CASSPGLATSDTQYF.

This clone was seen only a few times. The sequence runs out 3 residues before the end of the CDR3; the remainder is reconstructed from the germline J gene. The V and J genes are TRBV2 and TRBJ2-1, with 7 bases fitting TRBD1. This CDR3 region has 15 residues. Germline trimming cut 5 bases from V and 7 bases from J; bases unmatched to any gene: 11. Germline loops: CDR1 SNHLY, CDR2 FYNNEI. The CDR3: CASSTDRASLNEQFF. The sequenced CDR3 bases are TGTGCCAGCAGTACAGACAGGGCATCATTGAATGAG.

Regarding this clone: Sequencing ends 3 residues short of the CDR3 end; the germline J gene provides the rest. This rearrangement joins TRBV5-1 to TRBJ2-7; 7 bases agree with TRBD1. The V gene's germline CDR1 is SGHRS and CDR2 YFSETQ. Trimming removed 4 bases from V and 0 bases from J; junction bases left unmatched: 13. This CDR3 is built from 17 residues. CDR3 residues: CASSLNPQGLSSYEQYF. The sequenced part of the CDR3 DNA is TGCGCCAGCAGCCTAAATCCACAGGGGTTAAGCTCCTACGAG.

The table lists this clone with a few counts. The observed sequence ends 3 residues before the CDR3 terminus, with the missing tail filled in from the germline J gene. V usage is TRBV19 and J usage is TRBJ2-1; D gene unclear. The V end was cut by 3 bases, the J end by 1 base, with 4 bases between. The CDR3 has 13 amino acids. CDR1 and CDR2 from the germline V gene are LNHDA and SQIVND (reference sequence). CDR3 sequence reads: CASSIRSYNEQFF. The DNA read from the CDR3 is TGTGCCAGTAGTATCCGGTCCTACAATGAG.

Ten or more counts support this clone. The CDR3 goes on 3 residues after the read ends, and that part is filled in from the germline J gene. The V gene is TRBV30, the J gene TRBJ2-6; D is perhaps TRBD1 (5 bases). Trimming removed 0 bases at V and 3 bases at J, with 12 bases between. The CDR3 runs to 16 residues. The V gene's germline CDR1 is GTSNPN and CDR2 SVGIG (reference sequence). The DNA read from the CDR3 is TGTGCCTGGAGTGTACGGCAGGGTTATGGGGCCAACGTC. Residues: CAWSVRQGYGANV. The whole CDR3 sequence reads CAWSVRQGYGANVLTF.

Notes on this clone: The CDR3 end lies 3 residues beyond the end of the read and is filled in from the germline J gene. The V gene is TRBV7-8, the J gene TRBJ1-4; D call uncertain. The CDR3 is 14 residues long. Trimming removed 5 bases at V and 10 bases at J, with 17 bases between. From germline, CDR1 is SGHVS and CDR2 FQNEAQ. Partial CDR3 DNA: TGTGCCAGCAGCGTCAGGTCGGCCCCAGGAAAA. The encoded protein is CASSVRSAPGK. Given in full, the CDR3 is CASSVRSAPGKLFF.

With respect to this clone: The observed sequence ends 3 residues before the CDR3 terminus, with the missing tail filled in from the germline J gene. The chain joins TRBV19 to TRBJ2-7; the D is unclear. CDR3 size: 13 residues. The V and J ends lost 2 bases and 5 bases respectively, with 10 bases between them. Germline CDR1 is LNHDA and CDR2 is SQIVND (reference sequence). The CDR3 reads CASSITRRDEQYF. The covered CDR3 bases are TGTGCCAGTAGTATAACCCGCCGGGACGAG.

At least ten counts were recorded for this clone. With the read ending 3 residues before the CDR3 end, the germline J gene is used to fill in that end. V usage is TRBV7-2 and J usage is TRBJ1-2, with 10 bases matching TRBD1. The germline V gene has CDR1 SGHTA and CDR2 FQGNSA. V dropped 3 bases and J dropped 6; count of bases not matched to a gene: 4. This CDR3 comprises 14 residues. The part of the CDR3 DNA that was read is TGTGCCAGCAGCTTGGACAGGGGGGGAAATGGC. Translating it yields CASSLDRGGNG. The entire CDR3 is CASSLDRGGNGYTF.

CDR3 amino acids: CASSLAGSSNQPQHF. CDR3 DNA (partial): TGTGCCAGCAGCTTAGCCGGGTCTAGCAATCAGCCC. The rearrangement uses TRBV7-9 and TRBJ1-5; D call uncertain. The read halts 3 residues ahead of the CDR3 end, with the missing end drawn from the germline J gene. V shed 0 bases and J shed 0 bases, with 6 bases lying between them. The germline V gene has CDR1 SEHNR and CDR2 FQNEAQ (reference sequence). The CDR3 sequence is 15 residues long.